This TCR beta chain is from a study of blood T cell repertoires in COVID-19. At the level of the study: T cells, B-cell-depleted T cells, or PBMCs provided the cDNA or gDNA that served as material.

The table lists this clone with a few counts. Those who participated ranged in age from roughly 18 to 100 years and resided in 20 to 30 US areas. Either two negative PCRs, clearance, or symptom resolution qualified Cohort 3 donors as recovered. TCRdb keeps only in-frame clones here, not all; method: immunoSEQ multiplex PCR. The data contain 240,000 or so clones, around 88% of them singletons. The CDR3 is 14 amino acids. Germline CDR1 is SQVTM and CDR2 is ANQGSEA. Unmatched junction bases numbered 10, after V lost 6 bases and J lost 5 bases. Sequenced sample: PBMCs or T cells enriched from blood (not recorded which). The source is a man aged 35 to 55 who had recovered from COVID-19. The J gene is TRBJ2-5, the V gene TRBV29-1; 9 nucleotides align to TRBD1. The CDR3 region has the DNA TGCAGCGTCGGCGGACAGGGGTATATCGAGACCCAGTACTTC. Translated, it gives CSVGGQGYIETQYF.